This T cell receptor beta chain is drawn from a study of cytomegalovirus exposure and HLA in healthy donors. The PCR used 60 Vbeta and 13 Jbeta primers. The table came from immunoSEQ multiplex PCR; TCRdb's copy has only in-frame clones and leaves some out. The sample comprises about 140,000 clones, 80% of which are singletons, and 2.2% rests with the top ten. A note on this clone: The antigen is undetermined.

The study's findings and limits: It was shown in a later analysis that HLA-associated TCR beta chains were more clonally expanded than other, equally common chains.

Trimming removed 1 base from V and 9 bases from J, with 11 bases in between. This CDR3 has 14 residues. Germline V gives CDR1 SGHRS, CDR2 YFSETQ. The rearrangement links TRBV5-1 to TRBJ1-6; D call uncertain. The sequence was collected from a man aged 30 to 39 in good health and CMV-seronegative. The sample consisted of PBMCs. The DNA for the CDR3 is TGCGCCAGCAGCTTGTGGGGTGGAGGTTCACCCCTCCACTTT. It encodes CASSLWGGGSPLHF.